The 24 T cell receptor beta chains below were found in one sample sequenced in a study of regulatory T cells in long-lasting Graves disease. Sample time point: persistent/refractory GD, antithyroid drugs over 5 years with positive TRAb. PBMCs provided the RNA from which the TCR library was made. HTBI primers from iRepertoire and Arm-PCR of CDR3 regions yielded the TCR beta libraries. One entry per CDR3 protein results from TCRdb running MiXCR on the multiplex PCR reads. The sample has 300,000 to 350,000 distinct CDR3 sequences, around a fifth seen once. The sample in question was peripheral blood mononuclear cells (PBMCs), obtained when the disease was refractory, from a patient treated with antithyroid drugs. All receptors come from a female donor with Graves disease.

This clonotype was counted at least ten times. The rearrangement links TRBV20-1 to TRBJ1-6; D uncertain. Germline-derived CDR1 and CDR2 are DFQATT and SNEGSKA (reference sequence). The V gene lost 4 bases and the J gene lost 2 bases, with 15 bases spanning the gap. There are 16 residues in the CDR3. In nucleotides, the CDR3 is TGCAGTGCTATTGAAGGCGGGGTGCCCTATAATTCACCCCTCCACTTT. Amino acid sequence: CSAIEGGVPYNSPLHF.

This clonotype was counted between two and nine times. V usage is TRBV4-3 and J usage is TRBJ1-2; no clear D gene. The germline V gene encodes CDR1 LGHNA and CDR2 YSLEER. The V end was cut by 0 bases, the J end by 4 bases, with 15 bases between. The CDR3 totals 16 residues. CDR3: CASSQEVGSISYGYTF. Written as DNA, the CDR3 is TGCGCCAGCAGCCAAGAGGTTGGCTCAATAAGCTATGGCTACACCTTC.

This clonotype has just a few counts. The chain joins TRBV4-1 to TRBJ2-7, with a weak D call TRBD2 (5 bases). V lost 5 bases, J lost 3 bases, and 20 bases lay in between. This CDR3 has 16 amino acids. Germline V gene lookup returns CDR1 MGHRA and CDR2 YSYEKL. The CDR3 sequence: CASSYLMGEGLYEQYF. The CDR3 region has the DNA TGCGCCAGCAGCTACCTCATGGGAGAGGGCCTCTACGAGCAGTACTTC.

This clonotype appeared many times. The V call is TRBV30, the J call TRBJ1-5; D call uncertain. CDR1 and CDR2 from the germline V gene are GTSNPN and SVGIG (reference sequence). The CDR3 runs 13 residues. V lost 3 bases and J lost 4, with 10 bases in between. CDR3 in amino acids: CAWSDTRNQPQHF. The CDR3 coding sequence is TGTGCCTGGAGCGATACAAGGAATCAGCCCCAGCATTTT.

This clonotype was observed many times. The chain is built from TRBV5-1 and TRBJ2-2; TRBD2 matches 9 bases. Trimming at V came to 2 bases and at J to 5 bases, leaving 4 bases not matched to a gene. The germline V gene encodes CDR1 SGHRS and CDR2 YFSETQ. The CDR3 loop spans 15 amino acids. CDR3 DNA sequence: TGCGCCAGCAGCTTTGCCCTAGCGGGAACCGGGGAGCTGTTTTTT. It encodes CASSFALAGTGELFF. Full variable domain (missing parts from reference TRBV5-1 and TRBJ2-2): KAGVTQTPRYLIKTRGQQVTLSCSPISGHRSVSWYQQTPGQGLQFLFEYFSETQRNKGNFPGRFSGRQFSNSRSEMNVSTLELGDSALYLCASSFALAGTGELFFGEGSRLTVL.

The chain has TRBV5-4 and TRBJ2-6; no clear D gene. The CDR3 consists of 15 residues. The V end was cut by 4 bases, the J end by 2 bases, with 10 bases between. Germline CDR1 is SGHNT and CDR2 is YYREEE (reference sequence). The chain's CDR3 is CASSTGSAGANVLTF. In nucleotides, the CDR3 is TGTGCCAGCAGCACCGGTTCCGCTGGGGCCAACGTCCTGACTTTC.

This clonotype was seen many times. The gene calls are TRBV3-1 and TRBJ2-2; D is unclear. Germline-derived CDR1 and CDR2 are LGHDT and YNNKEL (reference sequence). V was trimmed by 1 base and J by 4 bases, leaving 4 bases between them. The CDR3 extends over 13 amino acids. The CDR3 DNA reads as TGTGCCAGCAGCCAAGTGACCACCGGGGAGCTGTTTTTT. It yields the protein CASSQVTTGELFF.

This clonotype was counted many times. The rearrangement joins TRBV2 to TRBJ1-1; 7 bases match TRBD1. Germline lookup yields CDR1 SNHLY and CDR2 FYNNEI. This CDR3 is 14 amino acids long. The ends lost 9 bases at V and 2 bases at J; junction bases unmatched: 9. The CDR3 sequence is CASRRQGGNTEAFF. CDR3 DNA: TGTGCCAGTCGAAGACAGGGAGGAAACACTGAAGCTTTCTTT.

The rearrangement links TRBV4-1 to TRBJ1-6; D is perhaps TRBD1 (6 bases). The CDR3 spans 16 residues. V lost 5 bases to trimming and J lost 1 base, with 12 bases between them. Germline values: CDR1 MGHRA, CDR2 YSYEKL. The CDR3 spells CASSSRQGSYNSPLHF. CDR3 in DNA: TGCGCCAGCAGCTCTCGGCAGGGGTCCTATAATTCACCCCTCCACTTT.

The table lists this clonotype with many counts. The chain joins TRBV27 to TRBJ1-2, with D possibly being TRBD1 (5 bases). CDR1 and CDR2 from the germline V gene are MNHEY and SMNVEV (reference sequence). The ends were cut back, 5 bases at V and 4 bases at J, with 11 bases in the middle. There are 13 residues in the CDR3. The CDR3 reads CASSLAGPYGYTF. The CDR3 DNA follows: TGTGCCAGCAGTCTCGCGGGACCCTATGGCTACACCTTC.

This clonotype was seen ten or more times. DNA of the CDR3: TGTGCCAGCAGTCGAACAGGGATCTGGGGGGCCAGCAATCAGCCCCAGCATTTT. It is translated as CASSRTGIWGASNQPQHF. The rearrangement joins TRBV28 to TRBJ1-5; possible D gene TRBD1, 6 bases. This CDR3 comprises 18 residues. Germline V gene lookup returns CDR1 MDHEN and CDR2 SYDVKM. V was shortened by 5 bases and J by 1 base, with 21 bases between the two germline ends.

Ten or more counts support this clonotype. This chain's CDR3 is CASSDLGKLFF. DNA of the CDR3: TGTGCCAGCAGTGATCTCGGGAAACTGTTTTTT. J is TRBJ1-4 and V is TRBV2; D ambiguous. The CDR3 consists of 11 residues. Germline values: CDR1 SNHLY, CDR2 FYNNEI. V was pared by 3 bases and J by 11 bases, with 7 bases between.

This clonotype showed up many times. The chain is built from TRBV28 and TRBJ2-7, with D perhaps given as TRBD1 or TRBD2 (6 bases each). V dropped 4 bases and J dropped 3 bases, with 10 bases sitting between them. Germline CDR1 and CDR2: MDHEN and SYDVKM. This CDR3 spans 13 amino acids. The CDR3 loop reads CASSSGGGYEQYF. DNA of the CDR3: TGTGCCAGCAGTTCCGGGGGCGGCTACGAGCAGTACTTC.

This chain links TRBV18 with TRBJ2-1, with 9 bases aligning to TRBD1. The CDR3 length is 16 residues. V was pared by 3 bases and J by 7 bases, with 10 bases of the junction left unmatched. Germline V gives CDR1 KGHSH, CDR2 LQKENI. The CDR3 DNA reads TGTGCCAGCTCACCCCGCCTACAGGGGGCTGGTAATGAGCAGTTCTTC. Translated, it gives CASSPRLQGAGNEQFF.

The sample holds a few counts of this clonotype. The chain carries TRBV7-9 and TRBJ2-7; TRBD2 might be the D (7 bases). Germline V lookup: CDR1 SEHNR, CDR2 FQNEAQ (reference sequence). The CDR3 length is 16 residues. Trimming cost V 4 bases and J 2 bases, with 18 bases left between them. Here the CDR3 reads CASSSRGAGRTYEQYF. The CDR3 DNA reads as TGTGCCAGCAGCTCCCGGGGGGCAGGTCGAACCTACGAGCAGTACTTC.

This clonotype showed up many times. The CDR3: CASSNRDSSNSPLHF. DNA of the CDR3: TGTGCCAGCAGTAACCGGGACAGCTCAAATTCACCCCTCCACTTT. The V gene is TRBV6-1, the J gene TRBJ1-6; 7 bases align to TRBD1. After removal of 5 bases from V and 7 bases from J, the junction contained 8 bases not matched to a gene. The germline gives CDR1 MNHNS, CDR2 SASEGT. The CDR3 length is 15 residues.

This clonotype was found a few times. V gene TRBV6-1 combines with J gene TRBJ2-2; 7 bases line up with TRBD2. This CDR3 comprises 13 residues. Unmatched junction bases numbered 6, after V lost 7 bases and J lost 7 bases. CDR1 and CDR2 (germline): MNHNS, SASEGT. The CDR3 reads CASIGGGGGELFF. DNA for the CDR3: TGTGCCAGCATCGGTGGGGGGGGCGGGGAGCTGTTTTTT.

Note on this clonotype: The junction and the germline gene differ at one end; a read error may be behind it. The chain links TRBV28 to TRBJ2-7; 8 bases line up with TRBD2. This CDR3 has 18 amino acids. Germline V gene data show CDR1 as MDHEN and CDR2 as SYDVKM. The CDR3 DNA sequence: TGTGCCAGCAGTCAGAGCGGACGGCAGCGGGAGAGTGGCTACGGGCAGTACTTC. This encodes CASSQSGRQRESGYGQYF.

This clonotype was observed many times. The conserved phenylalanine or tryptophan is not found at the CDR3 terminus, so this likely reflects a read error. The limits of the CDR3 on the DNA are not certain, so only TCRdb's listed CDR3 is given. The V gene is TRBV28, the J gene TRBJ1-1; the table assigns TRBD1, which was not confirmed against the DNA. The CDR3 is 16 amino acids long, termini counted. CDR1 MDHEN and CDR2 SYDVKM come from the germline V gene. CDR3 sequence reads: CASSSPAGQGIPLALV.

This clonotype was detected a few times. The rearrangement joins TRBV7-6 to TRBJ2-3, with D unresolved. Germline V gene sequence: CDR1 SGHVS, CDR2 FNYEAQ. This CDR3 comprises 15 residues. The V end lost 2 bases, the J end lost 1 base, and 10 bases lay between the germline ends. The CDR3 protein is CASSLLGPRTDTQYF. The CDR3 DNA reads TGTGCCAGCAGCTTATTAGGGCCGCGCACAGATACGCAGTATTTT.

This clonotype came up a few times. CDR3 loop: CSAKDRGPGNTIYF. DNA for the CDR3: TGCAGTGCTAAAGACAGGGGCCCTGGAAACACCATATATTTT. The rearrangement uses TRBV20-1 and TRBJ1-3, with 8 bases identical to TRBD1. The CDR3 length is 14 residues. CDR1 and CDR2 from the germline V gene are DFQATT and SNEGSKA (reference sequence). Germline trimming cut 4 bases from V and 2 bases from J; bases unmatched to any gene: 4.

The rearrangement joins TRBV3-1 to TRBJ2-5; 10 bases align to TRBD2. V gave up 4 bases and J gave up 5 bases; unmatched junction bases: 10. CDR1 is LGHDT, CDR2 YNNKEL, per germline (reference sequence). The CDR3 has 16 amino acids. The CDR3 sequence: CASSRGSSGGHETQYF. The DNA of the CDR3 is TGTGCCAGCAGCCGGGGGTCTAGCGGGGGCCATGAGACCCAGTACTTC.

The chain carries TRBV9 and TRBJ2-4, with 7 bases identical to TRBD2. Germline V lookup: CDR1 SGDLS, CDR2 YYNGEE. CDR3 size: 14 residues. The CDR3 sequence is CEAGVGSEKNIQYF. The CDR3 DNA is TGTGAGGCGGGGGTCGGTTCGGAGAAAAACATTCAGTACTTC.

Concerning this clonotype itself: Possible read error: a much larger clone is one base away. The chain links TRBV20-1 to TRBJ2-7, with 9 bases matching TRBD1. The CDR3 has 13 residues. CDR1 and CDR2 (germline): DFQATT, SNEGSKA (reference sequence). The CDR3 nucleotides read TGCAGTGGATCGACAGGGGGGTCCTACGGGCAGTACTTC. Its protein product is CSGSTGGSYGQYF.